This entry describes one T cell receptor (beta chain). This entry is derived from a study of blood T cell repertoires in COVID-19. Study-wide context: COVID-19 samples from acute and convalescent phases originated in the United States, Italy and Spain. Sample material is recorded as cDNA or gDNA derived from T cells, B-cell-depleted T cells, or PBMCs.

This CDR3 has 14 amino acids. CDR1 is MGHRA and CDR2 is YSYEKL in the germline V gene. V lost 4 bases to trimming and J lost 2 bases, with 12 bases between them. Under the authors' procedure: Quantification of nucleated cells was approximated via reference gene primer amplification. Sequenced by immunoSEQ multiplex PCR; TCRdb stores in-frame clones only, minus some. D and trimming come from the DNA, and the V and J calls and clone size come from that table. The sample holds over 130,000 clones, approximately 86% seen once. This sequence joins TRBV4-1 and TRBJ2-7; D not certain. This receptor was obtained from a man aged 70-80 years with acute or convalescent COVID-19. Sequencing used peripheral blood. CDR3 sequence (DNA): TGCGCCAGCAGCCCCGTTCGGCAGGCCTACGAGCAGTACTTC. It is translated as CASSPVRQAYEQYF.